The 11 T cell receptor beta chains listed next were all sequenced from one sample in a study of OX40 agonist ivuxolimab in advanced cancers. Assay: immunoSEQ multiplex PCR; the TCRdb copy retains only in-frame clones and omits some. The data show roughly 90,000 clones, with around 85% seen just once and roughly 1.4% held by the top ten. The sample in question was CD4+ or CD8+ T cells sorted from blood, obtained in a trial of the OX40 agonist ivuxolimab. Every receptor here comes from an adult with an advanced solid tumor such as melanoma, head and neck, liver or kidney cancer.

This chain links TRBV11-3 with TRBJ2-7; D is undetermined. CDR1 is SGHNT and CDR2 is YENEEA in the germline V gene. The CDR3 runs to 13 residues. Trimming removed 4 bases from V and 2 bases from J, with 9 bases in between. The CDR3 DNA sequence: TGTGCCAGCAGCTATGGTGGGACCTACGAGCAGTACTTC. It translates to CASSYGGTYEQYF.

The J gene is TRBJ2-3, the V gene TRBV6-1, with D possibly TRBD1 on 6 matching bases. CDR3 length: 15 amino acids. The V gene's germline CDR1 is MNHNS and CDR2 SASEGT. V lost 8 bases, J lost 0 bases, and 15 bases lay in between. The CDR3 DNA reads as TGTGCCAGCCACAGGGACCGGAGAAGCACAGATACGCAGTATTTT. It translates to CASHRDRRSTDTQYF.

This clone appeared a single time. The chain joins TRBV27 to TRBJ2-7; D remains ambiguous. The CDR3 runs 14 residues. V lost 2 bases to trimming and J lost 0 bases, with 8 bases between them. Germline CDR1 MNHEY, CDR2 SMNVEV (reference sequence). The CDR3 coding sequence is TGTGCCAGCAGTTTAGGGCGGATCTCCTACGAGCAGTACTTC. It translates to CASSLGRISYEQYF.

The rearrangement links TRBV6-1 to TRBJ1-3, with 8 bases matching TRBD1. Trimming at V came to 4 bases and at J to 7 bases, leaving 6 bases not matched to a gene. The length of the CDR3 is 14 residues. Germline V gene lookup returns CDR1 MNHNS and CDR2 SASEGT. CDR3 sequence (DNA): TGTGCCAGCAGTGCTAGGACAGGGTTGAACACCATATATTTT. It is translated as CASSARTGLNTIYF.

This clone was seen a handful of times. V usage is TRBV27 and J usage is TRBJ1-4, with D perhaps TRBD1 (5 bases). Germline CDR1 reads MNHEY; CDR2 reads SMNVEV (reference sequence). This CDR3 comprises 17 residues. V was shortened by 3 bases and J by 1 base, with 15 bases between the two germline ends. The CDR3 DNA reads TGTGCCAGCAGTTTTTCCAGGGTGTCGGTAACTAATGAAAAACTGTTTTTT. This translates into CASSFSRVSVTNEKLFF.

The rearrangement joins TRBV6-1 to TRBJ2-2; TRBD2 is a possible D gene (6 bases). This CDR3 spans 14 amino acids. Germline V gives CDR1 MNHNS, CDR2 SASEGT. The V gene lost 5 bases and the J gene lost 3 bases, with 10 bases spanning the gap. The CDR3 is CASSLSGDTGELFF. The CDR3, as DNA: TGTGCCAGCAGTCTGTCGGGGGACACCGGGGAGCTGTTTTTT.

The chain combines TRBV28 with TRBJ2-3; D may be TRBD1 (6 bases). Trimming took 6 bases from V and 6 from J, leaving 22 bases between them. Looked up from germline, CDR1 is MDHEN and CDR2 is SYDVKM. This CDR3 spans 16 amino acids. CDR3 residues: CASSSTGTRGHDTQYF. In DNA, the CDR3 is TGTGCCAGCAGCTCAACCGGGACCAGGGGACACGATACGCAGTATTTT.

The V and J genes are TRBV18 and TRBJ1-4; 12 bases fit TRBD1. The CDR3 length is 14 residues. Germline V lookup: CDR1 KGHSH, CDR2 LQKENI. V was clipped by 4 bases and J by 8 bases; unmatched bases: 2. CDR3: CASSRGTGGEKLFF. In DNA, the CDR3 is TGTGCCAGCTCACGCGGGACAGGGGGCGAAAAACTGTTTTTT.

The chain combines TRBV6-6 with TRBJ2-7; 8 nucleotides match TRBD2. Germline trimming cut 6 bases from V and 1 base from J; bases unmatched to any gene: 5. From germline, CDR1 is MNHNY and CDR2 SVGAGI (reference sequence). The length of the CDR3 is 14 residues. CDR3 DNA sequence: TGTGCCAGCAGGAAACTAGCGGAGTCCTACGAGCAGTACTTC. Translation: CASRKLAESYEQYF.

V gene TRBV6-4 combines with J gene TRBJ2-3; D gene ambiguous. V lost 3 bases and J 2 bases, leaving 6 bases between the germline ends. CDR1 is MRHNA, CDR2 SNTAGT, per germline. This CDR3 has 13 amino acids. The CDR3 DNA follows: TGTGCCAGCAGTGAGCAGCACACAGATACGCAGTATTTT. This sequence encodes CASSEQHTDTQYF.

The chain combines TRBV5-4 with TRBJ2-7; TRBD1 is a possible D gene (7 bases). Per germline, CDR1 SGHNT and CDR2 YYREEE (reference sequence). The V end lost 7 bases, the J end lost 7 bases, and 21 bases lay between the germline ends. The CDR3 loop spans 14 amino acids. The DNA of the CDR3 is TGTGCCAGCGCCTCCGGGACAGCCGGGGGAGAGCAGTACTTC. Its protein product is CASASGTAGGEQYF.